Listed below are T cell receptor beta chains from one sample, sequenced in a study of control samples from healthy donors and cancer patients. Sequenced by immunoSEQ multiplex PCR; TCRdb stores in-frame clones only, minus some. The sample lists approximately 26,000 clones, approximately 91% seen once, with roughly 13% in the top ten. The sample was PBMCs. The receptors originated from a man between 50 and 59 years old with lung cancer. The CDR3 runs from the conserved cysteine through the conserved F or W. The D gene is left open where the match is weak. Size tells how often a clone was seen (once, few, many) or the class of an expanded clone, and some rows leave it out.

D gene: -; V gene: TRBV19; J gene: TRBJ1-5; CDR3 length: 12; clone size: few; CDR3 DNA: TGTGCCAGTAGTCCACAGGGTAAGCCCCAGCATTTT; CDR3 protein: CASSPQGKPQHF
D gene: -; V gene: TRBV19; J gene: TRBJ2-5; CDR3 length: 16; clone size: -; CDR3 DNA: TGTGCCAGTAGTCCCGGATACGGAACAACCCAAGAGACCCAGTACTTC; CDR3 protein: CASSPGYGTTQETQYF
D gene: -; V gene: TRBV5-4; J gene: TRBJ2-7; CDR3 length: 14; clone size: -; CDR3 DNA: TGTGCCAGCAGCTATAGGGACACCTCGGGTGAGCAGTACTTC; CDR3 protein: CASSYRDTSGEQYF
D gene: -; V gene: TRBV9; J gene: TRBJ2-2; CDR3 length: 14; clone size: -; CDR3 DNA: TGTGCCAGCAGCGCGACAGAGAACACCGGGGAGCTGTTTTTT; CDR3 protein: CASSATENTGELFF
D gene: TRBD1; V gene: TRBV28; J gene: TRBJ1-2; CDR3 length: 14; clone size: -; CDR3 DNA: TGTGCCAGCGGAATGGACAGGGAGGACTATGGCTACACCTTC; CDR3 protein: CASGMDREDYGYTF
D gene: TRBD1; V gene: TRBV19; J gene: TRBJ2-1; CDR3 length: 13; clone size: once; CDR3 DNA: TGTGCCAGTAGCGGGACAGTTCAGGGTGAGCAGTTCTTC; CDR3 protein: CASSGTVQGEQFF
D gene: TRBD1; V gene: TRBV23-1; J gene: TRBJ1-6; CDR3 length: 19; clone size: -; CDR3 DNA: TGCGCCAGCAGTCAAAACGCGGGACAGGGCGTTACCTATAATTCACCCCTCCACTTT; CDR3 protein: CASSQNAGQGVTYNSPLHF
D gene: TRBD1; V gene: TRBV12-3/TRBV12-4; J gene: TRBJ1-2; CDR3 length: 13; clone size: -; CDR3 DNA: TGTGCCAGCAGACAGGGGGAGAGCTATGGCTACACCTTC; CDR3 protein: CASRQGESYGYTF
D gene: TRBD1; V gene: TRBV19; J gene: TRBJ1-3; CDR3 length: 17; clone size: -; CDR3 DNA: TGTGCCAGTAGCGAGACAGGGTTCACCTACTCTGGAAACACCATATATTTT; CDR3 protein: CASSETGFTYSGNTIYF
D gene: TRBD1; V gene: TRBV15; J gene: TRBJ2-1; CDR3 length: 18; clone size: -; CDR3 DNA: TGTGCCATCGAGTTAAGACAGGGGGCCCTCGATAGCCACAATGAGCAGTTCTTC; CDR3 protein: CAIELRQGALDSHNEQFF
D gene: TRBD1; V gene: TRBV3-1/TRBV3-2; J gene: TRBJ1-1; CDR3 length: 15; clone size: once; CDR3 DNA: TGTGCCAGCAGCACACCGGACAGGGCGAACACTGAAGCTTTCTTT; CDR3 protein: CASSTPDRANTEAFF
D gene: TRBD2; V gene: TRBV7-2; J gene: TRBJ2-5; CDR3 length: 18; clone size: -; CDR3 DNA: TGTGCCAGCAGCTTAGTCGGGCTAGCGGGGGGGGGTCAAGAGACCCAGTACTTC; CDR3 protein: CASSLVGLAGGGQETQYF
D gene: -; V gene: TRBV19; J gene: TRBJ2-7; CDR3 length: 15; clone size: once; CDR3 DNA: TGTGCCAGTAGTATGGGGGACGGCACTACCTACGAGCAGTACTTC; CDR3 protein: CASSMGDGTTYEQYF
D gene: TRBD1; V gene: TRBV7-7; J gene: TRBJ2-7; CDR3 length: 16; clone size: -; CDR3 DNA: TGTGCTAGCACCCAGACTCCGGGACAGCCGTCCTACGAGCAGTACTTC; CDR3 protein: CASTQTPGQPSYEQYF
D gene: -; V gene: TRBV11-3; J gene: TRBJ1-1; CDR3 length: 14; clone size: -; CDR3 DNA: TGTGCCAGCAGCTTAGATGCAGGGAGCACTGAAGCTTTCTTT; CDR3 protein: CASSLDAGSTEAFF
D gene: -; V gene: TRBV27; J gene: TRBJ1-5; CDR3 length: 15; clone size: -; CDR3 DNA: TGTGCCAGTAGCCCCAGCCTGGGCGTTAATCAGCCCCAGCATTTT; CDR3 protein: CASSPSLGVNQPQHF
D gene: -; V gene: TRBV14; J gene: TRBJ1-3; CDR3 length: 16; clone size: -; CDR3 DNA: TGTGCCAGCAGCCTTGTCGGTGGATACTCTGGAAACACCATATATTTT; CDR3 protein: CASSLVGGYSGNTIYF
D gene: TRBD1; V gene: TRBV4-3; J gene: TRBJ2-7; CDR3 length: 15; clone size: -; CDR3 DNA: TGCGCCAGCAGCCAAGAGGGACAGGGAACCCACGAGCAGTACTTC; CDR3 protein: CASSQEGQGTHEQYF
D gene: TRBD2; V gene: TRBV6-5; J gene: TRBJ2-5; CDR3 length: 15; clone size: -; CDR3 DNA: TGTGCCAGCAGTTACTCTTCTAGCGGACAAGAGACCCAGTACTTC; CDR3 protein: CASSYSSSGQETQYF
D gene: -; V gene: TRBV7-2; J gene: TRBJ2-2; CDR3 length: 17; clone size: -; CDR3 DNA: TGTGCCAGCAGCTTGGCGGGCGGCAGACACAACACCGGGGAGCTGTTTTTT; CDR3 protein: CASSLAGGRHNTGELFF
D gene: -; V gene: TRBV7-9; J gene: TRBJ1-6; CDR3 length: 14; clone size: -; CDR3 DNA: TGTGCCAGCAGCTCCTCGGGACTAAATTCACCCCTCCACTTT; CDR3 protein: CASSSSGLNSPLHF
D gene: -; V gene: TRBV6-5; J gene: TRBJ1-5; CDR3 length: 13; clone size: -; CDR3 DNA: TGTGCCAGCACTAGGGGTTCGGGTCAGCCCCAGCATTTT; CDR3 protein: CASTRGSGQPQHF